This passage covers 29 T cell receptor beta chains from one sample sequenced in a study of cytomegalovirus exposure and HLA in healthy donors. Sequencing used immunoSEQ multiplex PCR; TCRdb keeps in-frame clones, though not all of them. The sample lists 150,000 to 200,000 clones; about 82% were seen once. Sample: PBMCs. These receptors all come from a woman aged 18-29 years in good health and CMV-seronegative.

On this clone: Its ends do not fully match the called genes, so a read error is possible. In nucleotides, the CDR3 is TGTGCCAGCAGCCAAGAAGGTCTGGCGGGACCCCTTTTT. Residues: CASSQEGLAGPLF. This chain uses TRBV4-2 with TRBJ2-3, with a tentative D call TRBD2 (6 bases). This CDR3 region has 13 residues. In germline, CDR1 is LGHNA, CDR2 YNFKEQ.

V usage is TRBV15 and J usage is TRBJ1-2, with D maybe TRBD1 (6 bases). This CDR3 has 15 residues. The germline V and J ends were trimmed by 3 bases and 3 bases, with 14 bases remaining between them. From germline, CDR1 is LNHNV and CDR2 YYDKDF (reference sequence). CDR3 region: CATSRDQGSDYGYTF. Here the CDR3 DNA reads TGTGCCACCAGCAGGGATCAGGGGTCCGACTATGGCTACACCTTC.

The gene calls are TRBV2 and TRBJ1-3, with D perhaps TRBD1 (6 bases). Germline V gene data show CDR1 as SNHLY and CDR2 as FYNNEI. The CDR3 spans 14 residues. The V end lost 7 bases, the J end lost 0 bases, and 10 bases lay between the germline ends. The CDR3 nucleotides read TGTGCCAGCAAAGTACAGGGCTCTGGAAACACCATATATTTT. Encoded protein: CASKVQGSGNTIYF.

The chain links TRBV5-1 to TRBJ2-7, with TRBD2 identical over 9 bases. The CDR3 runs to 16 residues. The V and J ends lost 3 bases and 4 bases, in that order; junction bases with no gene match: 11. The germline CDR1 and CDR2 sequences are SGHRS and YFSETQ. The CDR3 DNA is TGCGCCAGCAGCTGGGTGGCGGGGGGGGCCTGGTACGAGCAGTACTTC. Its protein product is CASSWVAGGAWYEQYF.

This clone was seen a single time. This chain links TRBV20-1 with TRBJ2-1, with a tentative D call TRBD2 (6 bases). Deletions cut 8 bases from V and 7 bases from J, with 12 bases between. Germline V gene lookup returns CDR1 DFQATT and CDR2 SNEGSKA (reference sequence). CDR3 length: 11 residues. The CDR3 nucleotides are TGCAGTCCCGGGACTTGGAATGAGCAGTTCTTC. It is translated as CSPGTWNEQFF.

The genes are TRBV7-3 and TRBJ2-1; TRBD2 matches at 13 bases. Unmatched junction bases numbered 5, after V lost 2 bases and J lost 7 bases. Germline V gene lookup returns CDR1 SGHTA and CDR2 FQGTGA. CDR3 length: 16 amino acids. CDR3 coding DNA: TGTGCCAGCAGCTTAGAACCGGGACTAGCGGGGAATGAGCAGTTCTTC. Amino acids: CASSLEPGLAGNEQFF. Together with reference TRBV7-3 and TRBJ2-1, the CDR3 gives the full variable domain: GAGVSQTPSNKVTEKGKYVELRCDPISGHTALYWYRQSLGQGPEFLIYFQGTGAADDSGLPNDRFFAVRPEGSVSTLKIQRTERGDSAVYLCASSLEPGLAGNEQFFGPGTRLTVL.

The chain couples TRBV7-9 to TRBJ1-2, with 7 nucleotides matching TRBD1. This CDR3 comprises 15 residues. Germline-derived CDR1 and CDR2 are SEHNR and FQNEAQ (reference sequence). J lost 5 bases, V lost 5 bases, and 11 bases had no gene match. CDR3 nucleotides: TGTGCCAGCAGCCTAGGGACACAGGGGCGGTATGGCTACACCTTC. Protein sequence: CASSLGTQGRYGYTF. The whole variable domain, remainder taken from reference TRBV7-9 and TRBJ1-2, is DTGVSQNPRHKITKRGQNVTFRCDPISEHNRLYWYRQTLGQGPEFLTYFQNEAQLEKSRLLSDRFSAERPKGSFSTLEIQRTEQGDSAMYLCASSLGTQGRYGYTFGSGTRLTVV.

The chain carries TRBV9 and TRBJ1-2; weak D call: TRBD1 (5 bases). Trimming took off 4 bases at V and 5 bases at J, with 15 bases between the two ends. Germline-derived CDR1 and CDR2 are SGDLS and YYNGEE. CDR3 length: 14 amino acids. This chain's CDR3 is CASSTRQTLYGYTF. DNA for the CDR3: TGTGCCAGCAGCACCAGACAGACCCTATATGGCTACACCTTC.

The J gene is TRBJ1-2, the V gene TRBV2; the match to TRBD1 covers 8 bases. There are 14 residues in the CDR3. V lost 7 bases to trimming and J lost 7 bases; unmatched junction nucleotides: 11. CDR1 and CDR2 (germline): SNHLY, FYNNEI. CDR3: CASIARLTGGGYTF. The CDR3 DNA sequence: TGTGCCAGCATCGCGAGATTAACAGGGGGTGGCTACACCTTC.

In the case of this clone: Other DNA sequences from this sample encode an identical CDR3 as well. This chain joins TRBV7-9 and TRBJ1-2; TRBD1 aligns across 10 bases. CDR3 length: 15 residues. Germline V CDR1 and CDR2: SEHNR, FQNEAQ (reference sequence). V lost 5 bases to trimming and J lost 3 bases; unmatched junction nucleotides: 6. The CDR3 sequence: CASSSPGTGDYGYTF. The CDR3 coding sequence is TGTGCCAGCAGCAGTCCCGGGACAGGGGACTATGGCTACACCTTC.

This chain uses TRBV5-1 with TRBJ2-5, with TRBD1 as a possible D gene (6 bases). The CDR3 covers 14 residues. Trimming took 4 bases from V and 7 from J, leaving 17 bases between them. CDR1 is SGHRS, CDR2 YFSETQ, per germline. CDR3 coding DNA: TGCGCCAGCAGCCCGCGACAGGTGGGGTTGACCCAGTACTTC. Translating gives CASSPRQVGLTQYF.

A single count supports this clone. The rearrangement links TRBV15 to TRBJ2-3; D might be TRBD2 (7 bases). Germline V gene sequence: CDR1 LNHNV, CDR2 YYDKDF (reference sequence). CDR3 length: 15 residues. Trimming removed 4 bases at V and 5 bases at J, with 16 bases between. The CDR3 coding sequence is TGTGCCACCAGCACGCACGGGGGGCGAGGAGATACGCAGTATTTT. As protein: CATSTHGGRGDTQYF.

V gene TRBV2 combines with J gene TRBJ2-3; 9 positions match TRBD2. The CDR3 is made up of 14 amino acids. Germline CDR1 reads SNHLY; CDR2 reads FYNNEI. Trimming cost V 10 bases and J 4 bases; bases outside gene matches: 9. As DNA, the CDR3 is TGTGCCACCAAAAGCGGGGGGTTCGCAGATACGCAGTATTTT. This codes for CATKSGGFADTQYF. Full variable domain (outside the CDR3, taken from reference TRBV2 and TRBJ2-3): EPEVTQTPSHQVTQMGQEVILRCVPISNHLYFYWYRQILGQKVEFLVSFYNNEISEKSEIFDDQFSVERPDGSNFTLKIRSTKLEDSAMYFCATKSGGFADTQYFGPGTRLTVL.

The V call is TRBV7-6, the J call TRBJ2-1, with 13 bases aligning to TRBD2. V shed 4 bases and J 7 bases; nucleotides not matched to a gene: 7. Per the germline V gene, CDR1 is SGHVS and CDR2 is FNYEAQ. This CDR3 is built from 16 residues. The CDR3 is CASSSRGLAGVNEQFF. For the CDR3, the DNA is TGTGCCAGCAGCTCAAGAGGACTAGCGGGAGTAAATGAGCAGTTCTTC.

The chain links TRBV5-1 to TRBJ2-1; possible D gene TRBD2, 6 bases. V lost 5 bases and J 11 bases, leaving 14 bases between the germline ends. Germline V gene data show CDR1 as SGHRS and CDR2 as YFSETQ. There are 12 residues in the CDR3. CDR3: CASSRDSSKQFF. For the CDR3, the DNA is TGCGCCAGCAGTAGGGACTCCTCTAAGCAGTTCTTC. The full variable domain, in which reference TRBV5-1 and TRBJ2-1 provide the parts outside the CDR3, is KAGVTQTPRYLIKTRGQQVTLSCSPISGHRSVSWYQQTPGQGLQFLFEYFSETQRNKGNFPGRFSGRQFSNSRSEMNVSTLELGDSALYLCASSRDSSKQFFGPGTRLTVL.

CDR3 amino acids: CASSQEGTGGYTF. CDR3 coding DNA: TGTGCCAGCAGCCAAGAGGGGACAGGGGGCTACACCTTC. The chain uses TRBV4-2 and TRBJ1-2, with 9 bases that match TRBD1. Germline loops: CDR1 LGHNA, CDR2 YNFKEQ. V lost 0 bases and J lost 8; bases outside the gene matches: 1. This CDR3 is built from 13 residues.

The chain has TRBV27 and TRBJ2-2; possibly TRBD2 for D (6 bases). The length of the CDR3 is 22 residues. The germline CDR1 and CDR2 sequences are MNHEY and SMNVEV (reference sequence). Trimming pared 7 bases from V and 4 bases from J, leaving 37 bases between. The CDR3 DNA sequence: TGTGCCAGCACAAATACGACGGCGGGGCGGGTTAAATATAAGACGGGCACCGGGGAGCTGTTTTTT. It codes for CASTNTTAGRVKYKTGTGELFF.

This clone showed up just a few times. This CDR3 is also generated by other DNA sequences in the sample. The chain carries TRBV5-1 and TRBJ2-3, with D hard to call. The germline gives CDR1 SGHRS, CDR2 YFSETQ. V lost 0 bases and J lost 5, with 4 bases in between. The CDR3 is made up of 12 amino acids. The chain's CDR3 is CASSLDRDTQYF. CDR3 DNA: TGCGCCAGCAGCTTGGATCGAGATACGCAGTATTTT.

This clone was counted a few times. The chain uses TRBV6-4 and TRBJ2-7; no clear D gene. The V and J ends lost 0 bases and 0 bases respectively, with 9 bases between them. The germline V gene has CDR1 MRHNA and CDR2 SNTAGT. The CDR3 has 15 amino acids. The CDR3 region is CASSDSAGSSYEQYF. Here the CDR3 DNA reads TGTGCCAGCAGTGACTCGGCAGGTTCCTCCTACGAGCAGTACTTC.

The CDR3 is CASSWVGRGRGLEKLFF. CDR3 nucleotide sequence: TGTGCCAGCAGCTGGGTGGGGCGCGGCAGGGGGCTCGAAAAACTGTTTTTT. The chain joins TRBV7-8 to TRBJ1-4; 8 bases map to TRBD1. The junction had 15 bases not matched to a gene; V was cut back by 4 bases and J by 8 bases. Germline V lookup: CDR1 SGHVS, CDR2 FQNEAQ. The CDR3 length is 17 residues.

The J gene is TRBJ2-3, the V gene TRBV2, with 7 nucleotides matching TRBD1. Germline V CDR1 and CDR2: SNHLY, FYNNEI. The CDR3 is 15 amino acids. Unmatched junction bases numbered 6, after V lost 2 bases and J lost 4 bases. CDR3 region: CASSEKTGTPDTQYF. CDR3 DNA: TGTGCCAGCAGTGAAAAGACAGGGACACCAGATACGCAGTATTTT.

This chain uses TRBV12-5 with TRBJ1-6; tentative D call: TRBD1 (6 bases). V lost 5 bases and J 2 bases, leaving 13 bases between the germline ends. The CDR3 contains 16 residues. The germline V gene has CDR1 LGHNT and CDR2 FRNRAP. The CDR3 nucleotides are TGTGCTAGTGGTCCCCACGCAGGGGCCTATAATTCACCCCTCCACTTT. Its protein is CASGPHAGAYNSPLHF.

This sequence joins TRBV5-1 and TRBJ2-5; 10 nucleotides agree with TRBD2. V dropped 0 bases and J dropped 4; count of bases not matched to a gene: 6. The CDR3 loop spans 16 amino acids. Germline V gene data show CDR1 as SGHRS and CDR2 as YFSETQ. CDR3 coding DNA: TGCGCCAGCAGCTTGGGTAGCGGGGGGCCAGGAGAGACCCAGTACTTC. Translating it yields CASSLGSGGPGETQYF.

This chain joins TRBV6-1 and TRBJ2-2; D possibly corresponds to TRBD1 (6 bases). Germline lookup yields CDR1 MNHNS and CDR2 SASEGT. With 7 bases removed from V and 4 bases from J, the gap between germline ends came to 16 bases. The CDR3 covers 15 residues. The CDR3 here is CASTQAGALTGELFF. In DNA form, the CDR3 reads TGTGCCAGCACACAAGCAGGGGCTCTCACCGGGGAGCTGTTTTTT.

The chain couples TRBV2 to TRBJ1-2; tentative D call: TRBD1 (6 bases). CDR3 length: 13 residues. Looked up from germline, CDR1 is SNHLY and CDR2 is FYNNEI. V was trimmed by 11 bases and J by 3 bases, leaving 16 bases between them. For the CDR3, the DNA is TGTGCCTTACAGGGACGAGAGGACTATGGCTACACCTTC. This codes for CALQGREDYGYTF.

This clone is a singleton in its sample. The CDR3 DNA sequence: TGTGCCAGCAGTGGGGGGGATTTCACCGGGGAGCTGTTTTTT. Translating gives CASSGGDFTGELFF. The rearrangement uses TRBV6-5 and TRBJ2-2; 7 nucleotides agree with TRBD2. Germline CDR1 and CDR2: MNHEY and SVGAGI. V shed 5 bases and J 4 bases; nucleotides not matched to a gene: 4. The CDR3 is made up of 14 amino acids.

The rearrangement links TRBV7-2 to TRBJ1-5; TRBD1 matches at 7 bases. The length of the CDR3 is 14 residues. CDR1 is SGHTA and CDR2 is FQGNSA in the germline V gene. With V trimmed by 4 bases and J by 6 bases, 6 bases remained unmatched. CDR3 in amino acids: CASSSGRTGQPQHF. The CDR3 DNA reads TGTGCCAGCAGCTCCGGCCGGACAGGTCAGCCCCAGCATTTT.

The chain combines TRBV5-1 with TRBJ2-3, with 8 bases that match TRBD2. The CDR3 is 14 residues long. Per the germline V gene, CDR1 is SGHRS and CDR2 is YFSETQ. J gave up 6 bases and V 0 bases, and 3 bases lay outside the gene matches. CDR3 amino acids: CASSLGLASDTQYF. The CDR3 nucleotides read TGCGCCAGCAGCTTGGGACTAGCGAGCGATACGCAGTATTTT. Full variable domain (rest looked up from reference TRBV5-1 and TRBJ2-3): KAGVTQTPRYLIKTRGQQVTLSCSPISGHRSVSWYQQTPGQGLQFLFEYFSETQRNKGNFPGRFSGRQFSNSRSEMNVSTLELGDSALYLCASSLGLASDTQYFGPGTRLTVL.

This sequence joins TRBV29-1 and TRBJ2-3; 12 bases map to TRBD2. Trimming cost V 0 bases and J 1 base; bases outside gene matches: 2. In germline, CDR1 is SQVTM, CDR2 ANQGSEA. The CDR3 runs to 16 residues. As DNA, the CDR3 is TGCAGCGTTGAAGATCGACTAGCGGGGGGCACAGATACGCAGTATTTT. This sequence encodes CSVEDRLAGGTDTQYF.